This T cell receptor (beta chain) is from a study of somatic mutations in cytotoxic T cells in rheumatoid arthritis. Study as a whole: Flow-sorting brought some V beta antibody-stained T-cell populations to nearly 100% purity, V beta1+ cells sequenced for TCRB among them.

Magnetic beads with positive selection isolated CD4+ and CD8+ fractions, whose purity was verified by flow cytometry. Data came from immunoSEQ multiplex PCR; TCRdb stores just in-frame clones and leaves some out. The repertoire holds approximately 20,000 clones, with roughly 82% as singletons. A word on this clone: The antigen is unknown.

Overall study results and limits: CD8+ T cells showed clonality that did not differ significantly between patients with rheumatoid arthritis and age-matched healthy controls.

The specimen was CD8+ T cells sorted from blood. The source is a woman between 45 and 60 years old in good health.

This CDR3 is CASSQVRQGGEQYF. The DNA of the CDR3 is TGCGCCAGCAGCCAAGTCCGGCAGGGAGGGGAGCAGTACTTC. This chain joins TRBV4-1 and TRBJ2-7, with 7 positions matching TRBD2. CDR3 length: 14 amino acids. The V gene's germline CDR1 is MGHRA and CDR2 YSYEKL. With V trimmed by 1 base and J by 7 bases, 7 bases remained unmatched.